This T cell receptor beta chain was sequenced for a study of cytomegalovirus exposure and HLA in healthy donors. Overall study results and limits: Several of the most significant clusters appeared, in a later analysis, to be linked to common viral pathogens. In an earlier analysis, productive rearrangement rates for most beta V segments clustered near 87% or 30%.

From germline, CDR1 is SGHVS and CDR2 FQNEAQ. After removal of 7 bases from V and 7 bases from J, the junction contained 12 bases not matched to a gene. CDR3 length: 16 amino acids. The donors comprised healthy bone marrow donors. As regards this clone: What it binds is unknown.

The primer mix had 60 Vbeta and 13 Jbeta primers. Generated by immunoSEQ multiplex PCR, the TCRdb table keeps only in-frame clones and is missing some. The table includes roughly 150,000 clones, approximately 9% detected once. Sequenced: PBMCs. The V call is TRBV7-8, the J call TRBJ2-2; 10 bases agree with TRBD2. This receptor was identified in a male donor in good health and CMV-seronegative. The CDR3 is CASNPGLANAGGELFF. The DNA of the CDR3 is TGTGCCAGCAACCCGGGACTAGCGAACGCCGGCGGGGAGCTGTTTTTT.